These 12 T cell receptor beta chains were all obtained from the same sample, sequenced in a study of cytomegalovirus exposure and HLA in healthy donors (dated 2017 in TCRdb). Libraries were prepared through the immunoSEQ multiplex PCR assay. Here the immuneACCESS table is served through TCRdb, limited to in-frame sequences with V and J called. Missing clones are a known gap in these copies; in checked studies unresolved V genes cover under half, and the rest lacks a known reason. Across this sample there are approximately 99,000 clones, with about 85% seen only once. Clones ranked in the top ten supply approximately 2.9% of the sample. The specimen was PBMCs. The receptors were gathered from a woman aged 18-29 years in good health and CMV-seronegative.

The chain combines TRBV27 with TRBJ1-2; D is undetermined. V shed 3 bases and J shed 4 bases, with 12 bases lying between them. The CDR3 runs to 14 residues. From germline, CDR1 is MNHEY and CDR2 SMNVEV (reference sequence). CDR3: CASSFTAGSYGYTF. For the CDR3, the DNA is TGTGCCAGCAGTTTCACCGCCGGGAGCTATGGCTACACCTTC.

This chain links TRBV27 with TRBJ2-7; 9 nucleotides line up with TRBD2. Germline V gene sequence: CDR1 MNHEY, CDR2 SMNVEV (reference sequence). V lost 3 bases and J lost 3; bases outside the gene matches: 9. The CDR3 has 16 residues. Here the CDR3 DNA reads TGTGCCAGCAGTTTCTTAGGTAGCGGGGGTCGCTACGAGCAGTACTTC. Translation: CASSFLGSGGRYEQYF.

The chain has TRBV14 and TRBJ2-7, with 8 bases matching TRBD2. The germline CDR1 and CDR2 sequences are SGHDN and FVKESK. The length of the CDR3 is 17 residues. The V segment lost 4 bases and the J segment 6 bases; nucleotides outside the gene matches: 17. The CDR3 DNA sequence: TGTGCCAGCAGCCCAACGGGGCAGGGACTAGTCTCCCGCGAGCAGTACTTC. As protein: CASSPTGQGLVSREQYF.

The V gene is TRBV11-3, the J gene TRBJ2-3; TRBD1 matches 8 bases. Germline V gene lookup returns CDR1 SGHNT and CDR2 YENEEA. V lost 5 bases, J lost 2 bases, and 6 bases stayed unmatched. The CDR3 consists of 15 residues. This CDR3 reads CASSQGASVTDTQYF. The CDR3 DNA reads TGTGCCAGCAGCCAGGGGGCTAGCGTCACAGATACGCAGTATTTT.

CDR3 coding DNA: TGTGCCAGCAGTTCAGGATCGTGGGGGGAAACCGGGGAGCTGTTTTTT. This sequence encodes CASSSGSWGETGELFF. V and J are TRBV28 and TRBJ2-2; a possible D gene is TRBD2 (6 bases). CDR3 length: 16 amino acids. CDR1 MDHEN and CDR2 SYDVKM come from the germline V gene. V lost 4 bases and J 5 bases, leaving 17 bases between the germline ends.

The chain joins TRBV27 to TRBJ1-1, with a possible D match to TRBD1 (5 bases). Deletions cut 5 bases from V and 1 base from J, with 17 bases between. The CDR3 sequence is 16 residues long. Germline lookup yields CDR1 MNHEY and CDR2 SMNVEV (reference sequence). The CDR3 nucleotides read TGTGCCAGCAGTGGGGGGATCCGACTGGGGAACACTGAAGCTTTCTTT. It yields the protein CASSGGIRLGNTEAFF.

This chain joins TRBV28 and TRBJ2-5; 7 bases map to TRBD2. Trimming at V came to 2 bases and at J to 10 bases, leaving 7 bases not matched to a gene. The CDR3 sequence is 13 residues long. Germline V lookup: CDR1 MDHEN, CDR2 SYDVKM. Written as DNA, the CDR3 is TGTGCCAGCAGTTTAGGGAGGGATGAGGTCCAGTACTTC. Translated: CASSLGRDEVQYF.

This clone came up a few times. The V call is TRBV25-1, the J call TRBJ1-1, with D tentatively TRBD1 (5 bases). The ends were cut back, 0 bases at V and 1 base at J, with 6 bases in the middle. The CDR3 has 14 residues. Germline lookup yields CDR1 MGHDK and CDR2 SYGVNS. This CDR3 is CASSEYGANTEAFF. The CDR3 bases are TGTGCCAGCAGTGAATATGGGGCGAACACTGAAGCTTTCTTT.

This chain connects TRBV29-1 to TRBJ2-2; the D is unclear. The V end lost 2 bases, the J end lost 7 bases, and 11 bases lay between the germline ends. Germline V CDR1 and CDR2: SQVTM, ANQGSEA. The CDR3 is 13 residues long. Written as DNA, the CDR3 is TGCAGCGTTGAACCAAGTGGCGGCGGGGAGCTGTTTTTT. This translates into CSVEPSGGGELFF.

CDR3 in amino acids: CATSRGQRGEFSPLHF. The CDR3 region has the DNA TGTGCCACCAGCAGGGGACAGAGAGGGGAATTTTCACCCCTCCACTTT. The chain is built from TRBV15 and TRBJ1-6, with 7 bases aligning to TRBD1. The germline CDR1 and CDR2 sequences are LNHNV and YYDKDF (reference sequence). The CDR3 has 16 residues. V dropped 3 bases and J dropped 9; count of bases not matched to a gene: 11.

V is TRBV6-5 and J is TRBJ2-7; 11 nucleotides match TRBD2. CDR3 length equals 13 residues. V lost 8 bases and J lost 2; bases outside the gene matches: 2. Looked up from germline, CDR1 is MNHEY and CDR2 is SVGAGI. The CDR3 DNA sequence: TGTGCCAGCGGACTAGCGGGTACCTACGAGCAGTACTTC. Translating gives CASGLAGTYEQYF.

This clone showed up just once. The CDR3 coding sequence is TGTGCCAGCAGCCAAGAGTCTAGGACAGATACGCAGTATTTT. As protein: CASSQESRTDTQYF. This chain joins TRBV4-2 and TRBJ2-3; D not resolved. Per germline, CDR1 LGHNA and CDR2 YNFKEQ. The CDR3 has 14 amino acids. Trimming removed 0 bases at V and 3 bases at J, with 7 bases between.